The text below deals with one T cell receptor beta chain. The antigen is not known. The repertoire was sequenced with immunoSEQ multiplex PCR; TCRdb's copy has only in-frame clones and lacks some. This table holds 40,000 to 45,000 clones, approximately 90% found once. This CDR3 contains 13 residues. The germline V gene encodes CDR1 MNHEY and CDR2 SVGAGI. Any history of autoimmune disease or systemic immunosuppression disqualified patients. Sampling of blood occurred at baseline, cycle 4 day 1, and cycle 7 day 1. The data stem from a study of OX40 agonist ivuxolimab in advanced cancers. Study conclusions and caveats: Blood T cells, both CD4+ and CD8+, expanded clonally by week 6 at 0.1 to 3.0 mg/kg. The work left the antigen specificity of expanded peripheral T cells undetermined.

The sample consisted of CD4+ or CD8+ T cells sorted from blood, taken in a trial of the OX40 agonist ivuxolimab. The gene calls are TRBV6-5 and TRBJ2-5, with a weak D call TRBD2 (5 bases). The J call is in doubt because the DNA end fits TRBJ2-7 better. The TCR comes from an adult with an advanced solid tumor such as melanoma, head and neck, liver or kidney cancer. The CDR3: CASSYGLNYEQYF. The CDR3, as DNA: TGTGCCAGCAGTTACGGACTTAACTACGAGCAGTACTTC.